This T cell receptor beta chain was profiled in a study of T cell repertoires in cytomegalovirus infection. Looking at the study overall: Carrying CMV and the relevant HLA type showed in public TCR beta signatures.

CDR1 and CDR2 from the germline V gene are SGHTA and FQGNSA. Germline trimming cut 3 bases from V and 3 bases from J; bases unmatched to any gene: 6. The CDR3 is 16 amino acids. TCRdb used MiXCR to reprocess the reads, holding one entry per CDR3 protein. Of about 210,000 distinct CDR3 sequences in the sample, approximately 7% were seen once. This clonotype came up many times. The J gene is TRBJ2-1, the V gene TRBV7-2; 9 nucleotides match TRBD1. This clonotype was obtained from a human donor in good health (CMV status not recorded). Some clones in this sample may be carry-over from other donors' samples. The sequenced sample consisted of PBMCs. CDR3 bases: TGTGCCAGCAGCTTGGTGTTGGGACAGGGCTACAATGAGCAGTTCTTC. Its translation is CASSLVLGQGYNEQFF.